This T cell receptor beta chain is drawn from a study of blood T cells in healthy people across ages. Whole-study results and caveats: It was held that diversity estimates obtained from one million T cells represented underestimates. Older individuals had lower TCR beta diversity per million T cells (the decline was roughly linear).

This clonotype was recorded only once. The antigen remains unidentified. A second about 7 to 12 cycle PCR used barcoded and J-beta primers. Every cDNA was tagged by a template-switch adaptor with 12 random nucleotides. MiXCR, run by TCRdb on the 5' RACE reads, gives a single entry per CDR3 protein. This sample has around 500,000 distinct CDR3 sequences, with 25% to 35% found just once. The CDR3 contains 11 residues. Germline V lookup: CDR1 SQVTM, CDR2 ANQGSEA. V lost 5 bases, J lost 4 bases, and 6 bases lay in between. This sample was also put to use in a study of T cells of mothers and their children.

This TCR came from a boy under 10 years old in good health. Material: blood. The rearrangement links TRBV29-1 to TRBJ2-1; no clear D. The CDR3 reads CSVLRYNEQFF. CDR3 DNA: TGCAGCGTTCTTCGGTACAATGAGCAGTTCTTC.